The text below deals with one TCR beta chain. The data originate from a study of blood T cell repertoires in COVID-19. The assay was immunoSEQ multiplex PCR, and TCRdb's table has in-frame clones only and misses some. The sample has almost 250,000 clones; around nine tenths are singletons. This CDR3 has 15 amino acids. V gave up 2 bases and J gave up 7 bases, with 15 bases separating them. The germline gives CDR1 MNHEY, CDR2 SVGAGI. Sequencing used PBMCs or T cells enriched from blood (not recorded which). The chain combines TRBV6-5 with TRBJ2-1, with D possibly TRBD1 on 5 matching bases. This sequence originates from a woman aged 50 to 60 who had recovered from COVID-19. In DNA, the CDR3 is TGTGCCAGCAGTTACGGGCAGGGTAGGTGGAATGAGCAGTTCTTC. This gives the protein CASSYGQGRWNEQFF.